The clone carrying this T cell receptor beta chain has only a few counts. Its specificity is unknown. This sample stems from a study of cytomegalovirus exposure and HLA in healthy donors. Study-level results: When presence/absence was analysed, sequencing depth was taken to be roughly uniform across donors.

In germline, CDR1 is SGHDT, CDR2 YYEEEE. There are 11 residues in the CDR3. Trimming took 4 bases from V and 10 from J, leaving 9 bases between them. The PCR contained 60 Vbeta and 13 Jbeta primers. Sequencing was performed with immunoSEQ multiplex PCR; in TCRdb, only in-frame clones are kept and a portion is missing. The sample lists around 200,000 clones, over 70% occurring once. Material: PBMCs. The clonotype was recovered from a man aged 45 to 65 in good health and CMV-seronegative. The genes are TRBV5-6 and TRBJ2-1, with unresolved D. This chain's CDR3 is CASSRQAEQFF. The CDR3 bases are TGTGCCAGCAGCCGTCAAGCGGAGCAGTTCTTC.